The rows below give T cell receptor beta chains drawn from one sample of a study of blood T cell repertoires in COVID-19. TCRdb's copy holds only in-frame clones and misses some; the assay was immunoSEQ multiplex PCR. Of approximately 360,000 clones listed, more than 70% are singletons. What was sequenced was peripheral blood. All receptors come from a man in his forties or fifties with acute or convalescent COVID-19. CDR3s include the opening cysteine and the closing phenylalanine or tryptophan. D genes are given only for firm matches. For some rows the clone size is stated as once, few or many, or as a class when expanded; others skip it.

V gene: TRBV5-1; J gene: TRBJ1-4; clone size: -; D gene: TRBD1; CDR3 DNA: TGCGCCAGCAGCCCCGGAGACAGGGGAAGGGAAAAACTGTTTTTT; CDR3 protein: CASSPGDRGREKLFF
V gene: TRBV19; J gene: TRBJ1-2; clone size: -; D gene: TRBD1; CDR3 DNA: TGTGCCAGTAGTACCGTGACAGGGAGCGGAACTAACTATGGCTACACCTTC; CDR3 protein: CASSTVTGSGTNYGYTF
V gene: TRBV14; J gene: TRBJ2-7; clone size: -; D gene: -; CDR3 DNA: TGTGCCAGCAGCCAGGGGGGGCAGCGAGAGCAGTACTTC; CDR3 protein: CASSQGGQREQYF
V gene: TRBV3-1/TRBV3-2; J gene: TRBJ2-4; clone size: -; D gene: -; CDR3 DNA: TGTGCCAGCAGCCAAAAGGGGGACACCAAAAACATTCAGTACTTC; CDR3 protein: CASSQKGDTKNIQYF
V gene: TRBV3-1/TRBV3-2; J gene: TRBJ2-3; clone size: -; D gene: -; CDR3 DNA: TGTGCCAGCAGCCAACAAAAAAAGGGGGATACGCAGTATTTT; CDR3 protein: CASSQQKKGDTQYF
V gene: TRBV6-2/TRBV6-3; J gene: TRBJ2-5; clone size: -; D gene: TRBD1; CDR3 DNA: TGTGCCAGCAGTTACTCCACCGACAGGGGTTCCTTACTCCAAGAGACCCAGTACTTC; CDR3 protein: CASSYSTDRGSLLQETQYF
V gene: TRBV6-5; J gene: TRBJ1-1; clone size: -; D gene: TRBD1; CDR3 DNA: TGTGCCAGCAGACACCCCGGGACAGGGGGGACTGAAGCTTTCTTT; CDR3 protein: CASRHPGTGGTEAFF
V gene: TRBV7-9; J gene: TRBJ1-4; clone size: few; D gene: -; CDR3 DNA: TGTGCCAGCAGCCGGGACTCTTATGAAAAACTGTTTTTT; CDR3 protein: CASSRDSYEKLFF
V gene: TRBV4-2; J gene: TRBJ2-7; clone size: -; D gene: -; CDR3 DNA: TGTGCCAGCAGCCAAGATAGTGAAGGACAAAGCGAGCAGTACTTC; CDR3 protein: CASSQDSEGQSEQYF
V gene: TRBV29-1; J gene: TRBJ1-1; clone size: -; D gene: TRBD1; CDR3 DNA: TGCAGCGTCGACCCAAGGGGGCTCAACACTGAAGCTTTCTTT; CDR3 protein: CSVDPRGLNTEAFF
V gene: TRBV7-7; J gene: TRBJ2-3; clone size: once; D gene: -; CDR3 DNA: TGTGCTAGCAGCTTAACTCCAGGGTCAACGGATACGCAGTATTTT; CDR3 protein: CASSLTPGSTDTQYF
V gene: TRBV6-1; J gene: TRBJ2-7; clone size: -; D gene: TRBD2; CDR3 DNA: TGTGCCAGCAGTGTCTCGGGTAGCGGGGGGCCCTACGAGCAGTACTTC; CDR3 protein: CASSVSGSGGPYEQYF
V gene: TRBV7-2; J gene: TRBJ1-2; clone size: -; D gene: -; CDR3 DNA: TGTGCCAGCAGCACCCGACAGACCCATGATGGCTACACCTTC; CDR3 protein: CASSTRQTHDGYTF
V gene: TRBV4-3; J gene: TRBJ2-7; clone size: -; D gene: -; CDR3 DNA: TGCGCCAGCAGCCAAGAAAGCGGACTCGTCTACGAGCAGTACTTC; CDR3 protein: CASSQESGLVYEQYF
V gene: TRBV2; J gene: TRBJ2-7; clone size: -; D gene: TRBD2; CDR3 DNA: TGTGCCAGCAGTGATGGAGGACTAGCGGGAGGCAAAATCTCCTACGAGCAGTACTTC; CDR3 protein: CASSDGGLAGGKISYEQYF
V gene: TRBV9; J gene: TRBJ1-2; clone size: -; D gene: -; CDR3 DNA: TGTGCCAGCAGCGTATCAGGGAACTATGGCTACACCTTC; CDR3 protein: CASSVSGNYGYTF
V gene: TRBV6-2/TRBV6-3; J gene: TRBJ2-7; clone size: -; D gene: TRBD2; CDR3 DNA: TGTGCCAGCAGTGCCCTAGCGGGGGGAACCTACGAGCAGTACTTC; CDR3 protein: CASSALAGGTYEQYF
V gene: TRBV7-2; J gene: TRBJ1-3; clone size: -; D gene: TRBD1; CDR3 DNA: TGTGCCAGCAGCAAAGGGGGCGCGGAAGGAAACACCATATATTTT; CDR3 protein: CASSKGGAEGNTIYF
V gene: TRBV25-1; J gene: TRBJ2-3; clone size: -; D gene: -; CDR3 DNA: TGTGCCAGCAGTGAAGACCTCGGACGGACAACCACAGATACGCAGTATTTT; CDR3 protein: CASSEDLGRTTTDTQYF
V gene: TRBV5-4; J gene: TRBJ2-5; clone size: -; D gene: -; CDR3 DNA: TGTGCCAGCAGCTTGGGGCCGACCCAGTACTTC; CDR3 protein: CASSLGPTQYF
V gene: TRBV9; J gene: TRBJ1-1; clone size: -; D gene: TRBD1; CDR3 DNA: TGTGCCAGCAGCCCTAGGGGACAGGGGGCGCTCACTGAAGCTTTCTTT; CDR3 protein: CASSPRGQGALTEAFF
V gene: TRBV2; J gene: TRBJ1-6; clone size: -; D gene: -; CDR3 DNA: TGTGCCAGCAGTTTATCCCCCGGGACAATCCTCCACTTT; CDR3 protein: CASSLSPGTILHF
V gene: TRBV10-3; J gene: TRBJ2-2; clone size: -; D gene: TRBD1; CDR3 DNA: TGTGCCATCAGAGGACAGGGGGCCGGGGAGCTGTTTTTT; CDR3 protein: CAIRGQGAGELFF
V gene: TRBV15; J gene: TRBJ1-5; clone size: -; D gene: -; CDR3 DNA: TGTGCCACCAGCAGAGAGGGCCCCAGGGAACCCCAGCATTTT; CDR3 protein: CATSREGPREPQHF
V gene: TRBV23-1; J gene: TRBJ2-7; clone size: -; D gene: TRBD1; CDR3 DNA: TGCGCCAGCAGTCAAATGACAGGGGGCGCCCCCCCTATCAGCTCCTACGAGCAGTACTTC; CDR3 protein: CASSQMTGGAPPISSYEQYF
V gene: TRBV2; J gene: TRBJ1-3; clone size: -; D gene: -; CDR3 DNA: TGTGCCAGCAGGATGACAGTAGCTGGAAACACCATATATTTT; CDR3 protein: CASRMTVAGNTIYF
V gene: TRBV2; J gene: TRBJ1-3; clone size: -; D gene: -; CDR3 DNA: TGTGCCAGCAGTGCCCAGGGGTCTGGAAACACCATATATTTT; CDR3 protein: CASSAQGSGNTIYF
V gene: TRBV30; J gene: TRBJ1-5; clone size: -; D gene: TRBD1; CDR3 DNA: TGTGCCTGGAGACCGACAGGGCTCCTAAATCAGCCCCAGCATTTT; CDR3 protein: CAWRPTGLLNQPQHF
V gene: TRBV3-1/TRBV3-2; J gene: TRBJ1-1; clone size: -; D gene: -; CDR3 DNA: TGTGCCAGCAGCCAAATGCCCGGCACTGAAGCTTTCTTT; CDR3 protein: CASSQMPGTEAFF
V gene: TRBV18; J gene: TRBJ2-3; clone size: -; D gene: -; CDR3 DNA: TGTGCCAGCTCACTGACAGCCACCCTCACAGATACGCAGTATTTT; CDR3 protein: CASSLTATLTDTQYF
V gene: TRBV9; J gene: TRBJ2-3; clone size: -; D gene: -; CDR3 DNA: TGTGCCAGCAGCAAGTACACAGGCTATCCAACAGATACGCAGTATTTT; CDR3 protein: CASSKYTGYPTDTQYF
V gene: TRBV27; J gene: TRBJ1-4; clone size: -; D gene: -; CDR3 DNA: TGTGCCAGCAGTTTATTCGCAGGGGTTAATGAAAAACTGTTTTTT; CDR3 protein: CASSLFAGVNEKLFF
V gene: TRBV5-3; J gene: TRBJ2-5; clone size: -; D gene: -; CDR3 DNA: TGTGCCAGAAGCTTGAGTTCGTTCCGATTCCCTCCGAGGTGGGAAGAGACCCAGTACTTC; CDR3 protein: CARSLSSFRFPPRWEETQYF
V gene: TRBV29-1; J gene: TRBJ1-4; clone size: once; D gene: -; CDR3 DNA: TGCAGCGTTGGAAAGGGGAATGAAAAACTGTTTTTT; CDR3 protein: CSVGKGNEKLFF
V gene: TRBV12-1; J gene: TRBJ2-3; clone size: -; D gene: -; CDR3 DNA: TGTGCCAGCAGCTTTTACGCAGTCCTGGCCACAGATACGCAGTATTTT; CDR3 protein: CASSFYAVLATDTQYF